This section outlines one TCR beta chain sequence together with its context. Its specificity is unknown. Trimming pared 0 bases from V and 3 bases from J, leaving 6 bases between. This CDR3 contains 13 residues. Germline V gene data show CDR1 as GTSNPN and CDR2 as SVGIG (reference sequence). The data stem from a study of T cell responses to AZD1222 COVID-19 vaccine. Study conclusions and caveats: The donor cohort was predominantly white British with a female majority, and clonal diversity may have been underestimated. CD4 TCRs linked to vaccination spanned spike, dominating at 160-218 and 743-854. The study identified only a handful of AZD1222 recipients as seropositive at baseline. A rise in Spike-specific TCR breadth and depth followed two AZD1222 doses.

TCRdb's table, derived via immunoSEQ multiplex PCR, lists solely in-frame clones and lacks some. Here the sample spans about 76,000 clones, roughly nine tenths being singletons. The origin of this receptor is an adult in good health. The sample was peripheral blood, taken on day 0 of AZD1222 vaccination. The genes are TRBV30 and TRBJ1-5; D remains ambiguous. The CDR3 protein is CAWSVLYNQPQHF. CDR3 coding DNA: TGTGCCTGGAGTGTTTTGTACAATCAGCCCCAGCATTTT.